Each of the 21 T cell receptor beta chains below was sequenced from the same sample in a study of early T cells in non-severe SARS-CoV-2 infection. One entry per CDR3 protein, called by TCRdb with MiXCR from the 5' RACE reads. The data hold around 35,000 distinct CDR3 sequences, with under 6.5% observed a single time. The sample comprised whole blood. The receptors stem from an adult who was a healthcare worker with PCR-confirmed SARS-CoV-2 infection or an uninfected control (not recorded which).

This chain joins TRBV12-5 and TRBJ2-1; 8 bases match TRBD2. V lost 6 bases and J lost 3; bases outside the gene matches: 16. Germline values: CDR1 LGHNT, CDR2 FRNRAP. The CDR3 extends over 18 amino acids. The CDR3 coding sequence is TGTGCTAGTGGCTCGGCGGGGGGATACGGGATTGACTACAATGAGCAGTTCTTC. This sequence encodes CASGSAGGYGIDYNEQFF.

This chain links TRBV29-1 with TRBJ2-7; TRBD1 aligns across 11 bases. Germline V gene lookup returns CDR1 SQVTM and CDR2 ANQGSEA. The CDR3 is 14 residues long. V lost 7 bases, J lost 1 base, and 6 bases stayed unmatched. DNA for the CDR3: TGCAGCGCGACCGGGACAGGGGGTTCCTACGAGCAGTACTTC. Translating gives CSATGTGGSYEQYF.

The chain recombines TRBV14 with TRBJ2-1, with D possibly TRBD1 on 6 matching bases. CDR1 and CDR2 (germline): SGHDN, FVKESK. The CDR3 covers 17 residues. Between the trimmed V and J ends, which lost 4 bases and 1 base, there was a span of 17 bases. The CDR3 nucleotides are TGTGCCAGCAGCCCCGTAGTGCCAGGGGCGTCCTACAATGAGCAGTTCTTC. Translated: CASSPVVPGASYNEQFF.

This clonotype has a count of ten or more. The rearrangement uses TRBV7-9 and TRBJ2-3; TRBD1 matches at 8 bases. The length of the CDR3 is 16 residues. In germline, CDR1 is SEHNR, CDR2 FQNEAQ (reference sequence). The junction had 7 bases not matched to a gene; V was cut back by 5 bases and J by 0 bases. CDR3 nucleotides: TGTGCCAGCAGCCGCGAGACAGGGGCGAGCACAGATACGCAGTATTTT. Protein product: CASSRETGASTDTQYF.

This clonotype has a handful of counts. The J gene is TRBJ1-6, the V gene TRBV5-1, with 7 bases that match TRBD1. Germline CDR1 SGHRS, CDR2 YFSETQ. Germline trimming cut 4 bases from V and 7 bases from J; bases unmatched to any gene: 5. CDR3 length equals 14 residues. For the CDR3, the DNA is TGCGCCAGCAGCCGTGGGACAGAAAATTCACCCCTCCACTTT. This sequence encodes CASSRGTENSPLHF. Together with reference TRBV5-1 and TRBJ1-6, the CDR3 gives the full variable domain: KAGVTQTPRYLIKTRGQQVTLSCSPISGHRSVSWYQQTPGQGLQFLFEYFSETQRNKGNFPGRFSGRQFSNSRSEMNVSTLELGDSALYLCASSRGTENSPLHFGNGTRLTVT.

There are many counts of this clonotype. The CDR3 DNA is TGTGCCAGCAGCACTATGACAGTTCTGGAGACCCAGTACTTC. As protein: CASSTMTVLETQYF. The J gene is TRBJ2-5, the V gene TRBV7-6; maybe TRBD1 (5 bases). CDR1 SGHVS and CDR2 FNYEAQ come from the germline V gene. This CDR3 comprises 14 residues. Deletions cut 5 bases from V and 5 bases from J, with 15 bases between.

This clonotype showed up many times. V and J are TRBV3-1 and TRBJ2-1, with D tentatively TRBD1 or TRBD2 (5 bases each). Germline-derived CDR1 and CDR2 are LGHDT and YNNKEL (reference sequence). CDR3 length equals 13 residues. Trimming took 4 bases from V and 7 from J, leaving 11 bases between them. The CDR3 sequence is CASSLGPDNEQFF. CDR3 bases: TGTGCCAGCAGCCTGGGACCAGATAATGAGCAGTTCTTC.

This clonotype was recorded a few times. This chain joins TRBV6-2 or TRBV6-3 and TRBJ1-2; a possible D gene is TRBD1 (5 bases). Trimming shortened V by 6 bases and J by 4 bases, and 15 bases separated the two germline ends. Germline V lookup: CDR1 MNHEY, CDR2 SVGEGT. The CDR3 contains 14 residues. This CDR3 reads CASRVTGTIYGYTF. The CDR3 DNA reads as TGTGCCAGCAGAGTCACCGGGACTATCTATGGCTACACCTTC.

This clonotype was counted ten times or more. The chain joins TRBV19 to TRBJ2-7; 9 nucleotides align to TRBD1. CDR3 size: 14 residues. V shed 5 bases, J shed 5 bases, and the junction held 7 bases outside the gene matches. CDR1 LNHDA and CDR2 SQIVND come from the germline V gene (reference sequence). This CDR3 is CASSPGDRVHEQYF. The CDR3 DNA reads TGTGCCAGTAGTCCCGGGGACAGGGTCCACGAGCAGTACTTC.

This clonotype was seen at least ten times. The rearrangement links TRBV12-3 or TRBV12-4 to TRBJ2-1; D remains unclear. The CDR3 length is 11 residues. Trimming took off 6 bases at V and 7 bases at J, with 7 bases between the two ends. CDR3 DNA sequence: TGTGCCAGCAGGAGAGAGAATGAGCAGTTCTTC. It yields the protein CASRRENEQFF.

The chain is built from TRBV20-1 and TRBJ1-2; D might be TRBD1 (5 bases). Trimming removed 4 bases from V and 7 bases from J, with 16 bases in between. This CDR3 contains 13 residues. In germline, CDR1 is DFQATT, CDR2 SNEGSKA (reference sequence). The DNA of the CDR3 is TGCAGTGCTATGGCGGGGCCCGGGGGTGGCTACACCTTC. Its protein is CSAMAGPGGGYTF.

This clonotype was picked up many times. A read error may account for a junction end that differs from germline. CDR3 amino acids: CASSLWTSVAF. The DNA for the CDR3 is TGTGCCAGCAGCCTGTGGACCTCCGTCGCCTTC. The rearrangement uses TRBV3-1 and TRBJ1-2; D is uncertain. CDR3 length equals 11 residues. Germline CDR1 LGHDT, CDR2 YNNKEL (reference sequence).

The table lists this clonotype with many counts. The chain uses TRBV20-1 and TRBJ1-1; a possible D gene is TRBD1 (5 bases). The CDR3 has 15 residues. Germline CDR1 DFQATT, CDR2 SNEGSKA (reference sequence). Trimming cost V 0 bases and J 0 bases, with 11 bases left between them. CDR3 region: CSAREQGTMNTEAFF. CDR3 nucleotides: TGCAGTGCTAGAGAGCAGGGCACCATGAACACTGAAGCTTTCTTT.

The J gene is TRBJ2-3, the V gene TRBV5-6, with 9 bases fitting TRBD1. Germline V gives CDR1 SGHDT, CDR2 YYEEEE. The ends lost 4 bases at V and 4 bases at J; junction bases unmatched: 4. The CDR3 consists of 14 residues. In DNA, the CDR3 is TGTGCCAGCAGCCAGGGACAGGGCGCAGATACGCAGTATTTT. As protein: CASSQGQGADTQYF.

This clonotype was found many times. This chain uses TRBV12-3 or TRBV12-4 with TRBJ1-6; D remains ambiguous. This CDR3 has 16 amino acids. Between the trimmed V and J ends, which lost 0 bases and 9 bases, there was a span of 15 bases. The CDR3 DNA is TGTGCCAGCAGTTTAGCTGCCGGACCCACTATTTCACCCCTCCACTTT. This encodes CASSLAAGPTISPLHF.

This clonotype appeared many times. The chain links TRBV19 to TRBJ1-1; 8 nucleotides agree with TRBD1. V shed 5 bases, J shed 2 bases, and the junction held 7 bases outside the gene matches. Germline V gene lookup returns CDR1 LNHDA and CDR2 SQIVND (reference sequence). CDR3 length equals 15 residues. The CDR3 bases are TGTGCCAGTAGTCGAATGACAGGGGCCAACACTGAAGCTTTCTTT. Protein: CASSRMTGANTEAFF.

The DNA for the CDR3 is TGTGCCAGCTTCAGCGGGGCGGAAGAGACCCAGTACTTC. Its translation: CASFSGAEETQYF. The gene calls are TRBV2 and TRBJ2-5; 7 bases align to TRBD2. The trim removed 8 bases at V and 3 bases at J, leaving 6 bases unmatched. The V gene's germline CDR1 is SNHLY and CDR2 FYNNEI. CDR3 length: 13 residues. The full variable domain, rest sourced from reference TRBV2 and TRBJ2-5, is EPEVTQTPSHQVTQMGQEVILRCVPISNHLYFYWYRQILGQKVEFLVSFYNNEISEKSEIFDDQFSVERPDGSNFTLKIRSTKLEDSAMYFCASFSGAEETQYFGPGTRLLVL.

There are many counts of this clonotype. The CDR3 nucleotides are TGTGCCAGCAGCTTAGACTACTCGACTGGGAACGAGCAGTACTTC. Its translation is CASSLDYSTGNEQYF. The chain combines TRBV7-2 with TRBJ2-7; D is ambiguous. This CDR3 comprises 15 residues. V dropped 1 base and J dropped 5 bases, with 15 bases sitting between them. The germline V gene encodes CDR1 SGHTA and CDR2 FQGNSA.

In its sample, this clonotype was seen many times. J is TRBJ1-1 and V is TRBV7-2; 7 bases align to TRBD1. The V and J ends lost 0 bases and 8 bases, in that order; junction bases with no gene match: 6. This CDR3 region has 14 residues. Germline CDR1 and CDR2: SGHTA and FQGNSA. DNA of the CDR3: TGTGCCAGCAGCTTAGCGTTCACAGGGGTCGAAGCTTTCTTT. The encoded protein is CASSLAFTGVEAFF.

The rearrangement joins TRBV5-6 to TRBJ2-3; unclear D gene. The V and J ends lost 5 bases and 0 bases respectively, with 16 bases between them. Looked up from germline, CDR1 is SGHDT and CDR2 is YYEEEE. This CDR3 comprises 16 residues. Here the CDR3 reads CASSQIYTTSTDTQYF. In DNA, the CDR3 is TGTGCCAGCAGTCAGATTTATACAACTAGCACAGATACGCAGTATTTT.

V and J are TRBV15 and TRBJ1-6; tentative D call: TRBD1 (5 bases). Trimming removed 0 bases at V and 9 bases at J, with 12 bases between. The CDR3 consists of 15 residues. Germline loops: CDR1 LNHNV, CDR2 YYDKDF (reference sequence). As DNA, the CDR3 is TGTGCCACCAGCAGAGACAGGGATCGGATTTCACCCCTCCACTTT. Translated: CATSRDRDRISPLHF.